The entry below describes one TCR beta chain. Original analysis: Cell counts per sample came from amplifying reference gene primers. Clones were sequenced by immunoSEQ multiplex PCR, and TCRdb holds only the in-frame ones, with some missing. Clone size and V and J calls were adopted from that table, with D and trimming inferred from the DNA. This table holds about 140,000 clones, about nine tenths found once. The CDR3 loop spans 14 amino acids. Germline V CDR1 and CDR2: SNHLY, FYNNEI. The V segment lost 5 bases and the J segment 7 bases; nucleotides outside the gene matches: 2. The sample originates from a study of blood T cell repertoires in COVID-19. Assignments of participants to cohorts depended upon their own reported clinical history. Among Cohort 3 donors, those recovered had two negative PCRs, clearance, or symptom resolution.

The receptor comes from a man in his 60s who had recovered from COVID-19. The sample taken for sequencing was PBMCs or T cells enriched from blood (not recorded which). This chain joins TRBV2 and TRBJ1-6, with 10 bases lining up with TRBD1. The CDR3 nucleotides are TGTGCCAGCAGTTGGGACAGGGGAAATTCACCCCTCCACTTT. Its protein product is CASSWDRGNSPLHF.